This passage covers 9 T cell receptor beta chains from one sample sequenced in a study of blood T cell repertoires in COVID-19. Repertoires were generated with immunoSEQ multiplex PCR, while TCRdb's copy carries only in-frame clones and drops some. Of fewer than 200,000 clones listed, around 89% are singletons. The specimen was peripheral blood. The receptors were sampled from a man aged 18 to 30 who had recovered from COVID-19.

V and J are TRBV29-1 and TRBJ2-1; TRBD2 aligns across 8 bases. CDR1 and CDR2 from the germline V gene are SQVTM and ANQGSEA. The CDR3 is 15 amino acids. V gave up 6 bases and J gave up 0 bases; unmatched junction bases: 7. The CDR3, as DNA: TGCAGCGTCGATACCGGGACTAGCTCCTACAATGAGCAGTTCTTC. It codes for CSVDTGTSSYNEQFF.

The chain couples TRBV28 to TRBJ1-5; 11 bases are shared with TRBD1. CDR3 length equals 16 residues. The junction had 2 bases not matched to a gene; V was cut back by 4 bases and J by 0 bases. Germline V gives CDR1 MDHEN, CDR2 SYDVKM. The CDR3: CASSWTGGYSNQPQHF. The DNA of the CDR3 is TGTGCCAGCAGTTGGACAGGGGGCTATAGCAATCAGCCCCAGCATTTT. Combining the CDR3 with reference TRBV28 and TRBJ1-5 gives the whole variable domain DVKVTQSSRYLVKRTGEKVFLECVQDMDHENMFWYRQDPGLGLRLIYFSYDVKMKEKGDIPEGYSVSREKKERFSLILESASTNQTSMYLCASSWTGGYSNQPQHFGDGTRLSIL.

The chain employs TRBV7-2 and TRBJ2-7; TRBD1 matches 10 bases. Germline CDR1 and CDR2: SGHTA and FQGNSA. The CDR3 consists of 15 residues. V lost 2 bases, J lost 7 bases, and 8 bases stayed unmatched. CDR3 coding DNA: TGTGCCAGCAGCTTACCCCGGGACAGGGGAGAGGAGCAGTACTTC. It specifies CASSLPRDRGEEQYF.

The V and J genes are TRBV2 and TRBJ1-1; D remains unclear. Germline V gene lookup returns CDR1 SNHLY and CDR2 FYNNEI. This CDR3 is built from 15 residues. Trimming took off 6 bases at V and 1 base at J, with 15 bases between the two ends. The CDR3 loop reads CASRPRGGENTEAFF. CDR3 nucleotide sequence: TGTGCCAGCAGGCCTCGAGGAGGCGAGAACACTGAAGCTTTCTTT. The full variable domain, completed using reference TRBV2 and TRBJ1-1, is EPEVTQTPSHQVTQMGQEVILRCVPISNHLYFYWYRQILGQKVEFLVSFYNNEISEKSEIFDDQFSVERPDGSNFTLKIRSTKLEDSAMYFCASRPRGGENTEAFFGQGTRLTVV.

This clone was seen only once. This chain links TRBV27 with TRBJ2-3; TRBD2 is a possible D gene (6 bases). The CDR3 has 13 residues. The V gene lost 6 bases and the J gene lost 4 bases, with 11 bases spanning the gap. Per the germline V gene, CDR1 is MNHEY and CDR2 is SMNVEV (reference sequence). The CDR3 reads CASRPGGADTQYF. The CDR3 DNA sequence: TGTGCCAGCAGGCCCGGGGGAGCAGATACGCAGTATTTT.

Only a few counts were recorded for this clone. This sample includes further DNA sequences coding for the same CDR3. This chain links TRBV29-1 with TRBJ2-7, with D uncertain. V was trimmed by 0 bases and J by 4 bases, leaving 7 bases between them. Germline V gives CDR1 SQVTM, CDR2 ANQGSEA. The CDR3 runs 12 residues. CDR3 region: CSVEDREYEQYF. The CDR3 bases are TGCAGCGTTGAAGATCGAGAATACGAGCAGTACTTC.

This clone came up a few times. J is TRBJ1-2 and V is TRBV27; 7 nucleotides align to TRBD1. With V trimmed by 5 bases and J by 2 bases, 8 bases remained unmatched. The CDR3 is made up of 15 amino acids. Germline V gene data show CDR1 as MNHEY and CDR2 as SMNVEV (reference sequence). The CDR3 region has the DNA TGTGCCAGCAGTCCCCGGGACAGAAAAAACTATGGCTACACCTTC. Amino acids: CASSPRDRKNYGYTF.

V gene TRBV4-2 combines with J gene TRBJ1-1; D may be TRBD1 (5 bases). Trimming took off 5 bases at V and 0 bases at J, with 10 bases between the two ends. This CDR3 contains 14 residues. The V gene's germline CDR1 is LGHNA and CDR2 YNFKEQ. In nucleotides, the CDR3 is TGTGCCAGCAGCAGGGGCGGTATGAACACTGAAGCTTTCTTT. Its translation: CASSRGGMNTEAFF.

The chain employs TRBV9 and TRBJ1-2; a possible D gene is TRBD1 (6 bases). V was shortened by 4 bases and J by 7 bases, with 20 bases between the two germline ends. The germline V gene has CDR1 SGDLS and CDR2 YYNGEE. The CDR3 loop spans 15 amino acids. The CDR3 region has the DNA TGTGCCAGCAGCAAGGGGGGGATTAGGGACGGTGGCTACACCTTC. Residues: CASSKGGIRDGGYTF.